The rows below give T cell receptor beta chains drawn from one sample of a study of blood T cell repertoires in COVID-19. TCRdb's table, derived via immunoSEQ multiplex PCR, lists solely in-frame clones and lacks some. The sample contains approximately 210,000 clones, roughly four fifths of which appear only once. The sample taken for sequencing was peripheral blood. The receptors shown here come from a middle-aged woman with acute or convalescent COVID-19. The CDR3 runs from the conserved cysteine through the conserved F or W. A D gene is named only where the DNA matches it firmly. Some rows have no size entry. The others give once, few or many, or a class for an expanded clone.

v_gene	d_gene	j_gene	abundance	CDR3aa	CDR3nt
TRBV18	TRBD1	TRBJ1-1	.	CASSPAKPGQGLNTEAFF	TGTGCCAGCTCACCTGCTAAACCGGGACAGGGACTGAACACTGAAGCTTTCTTT
TRBV29-1	.	TRBJ1-2	.	CSVGEGGGYTF	TGCAGCGTGGGAGAGGGAGGAGGCTACACCTTC
TRBV25-1	TRBD1	TRBJ1-2	.	CASSGPDREIRYGYTF	TGTGCCAGCAGTGGACCCGACAGGGAAATTCGCTATGGCTACACCTTC
TRBV30	.	TRBJ1-4	.	CAWCEGGPGEKLFF	TGTGCCTGGTGCGAGGGAGGACCGGGGGAAAAACTGTTTTTT
TRBV6-5	.	TRBJ1-4	.	CASSFGGGNEKLFF	TGTGCCAGCAGTTTCGGGGGAGGTAATGAAAAACTGTTTTTT
TRBV12-3/TRBV12-4	.	TRBJ1-1	few	CASLSGQQAFF	TGTGCCAGCCTAAGCGGGCAGCAAGCTTTCTTT
TRBV12-5	TRBD1	TRBJ1-1	.	CASGSPRDRDSYTEAFF	TGTGCTAGTGGTTCGCCCCGGGACAGGGATAGTTACACTGAAGCTTTCTTT
TRBV12-3/TRBV12-4	.	TRBJ2-1	.	CASSLQGRNEQFF	TGTGCCAGCAGTTTACAGGGAAGAAATGAGCAGTTCTTC
TRBV27	.	TRBJ2-7	.	CASSFARVNEQYF	TGTGCCAGCAGTTTCGCCAGGGTAAACGAGCAGTACTTC
TRBV27	TRBD1	TRBJ1-2	few	CASSLTGDGRNDGYTF	TGTGCCAGCAGTCTAACAGGGGATGGAAGAAATGATGGCTACACCTTC
TRBV27	.	TRBJ2-2	.	CASGWATGANTGELFF	TGTGCCAGCGGCTGGGCGACGGGGGCGAACACCGGGGAGCTGTTTTTT
TRBV7-8	.	TRBJ1-2	.	CASSLEGRADYGYTF	TGTGCCAGCAGCTTAGAGGGCAGGGCCGACTATGGCTACACCTTC
TRBV2	.	TRBJ1-5	few	CASKVWTGQPQHF	TGTGCCAGCAAAGTCTGGACTGGTCAGCCCCAGCATTTT
TRBV7-2	.	TRBJ1-5	.	CASSLSPGGNQPQHF	TGTGCCAGCAGCTTATCGCCAGGGGGCAATCAGCCCCAGCATTTT
TRBV11-3	.	TRBJ1-1	.	CASSFAQDTEAFF	TGTGCCAGCAGCTTCGCCCAGGACACTGAAGCTTTCTTT
TRBV20-1	.	TRBJ1-1	.	CSVAGDTEAFF	TGCAGTGTAGCGGGGGACACTGAAGCTTTCTTT
TRBV3-1/TRBV3-2	TRBD2	TRBJ2-2	.	CASSLVAGRTGELFF	TGTGCCAGCAGCCTTGTAGCGGGGAGGACCGGGGAGCTGTTTTTT
TRBV9	TRBD2	TRBJ2-5	.	CASSVRTSGNGETQYF	TGTGCCAGCAGCGTACGAACTAGCGGGAATGGGGAGACCCAGTACTTC
TRBV2	.	TRBJ1-4	.	CASSEALPGRNEKLFF	TGTGCCAGCAGTGAAGCGCTTCCAGGAAGGAATGAAAAACTGTTTTTT
TRBV3-1/TRBV3-2	TRBD2	TRBJ2-1	once	CASSQDRVGGAAEVNEQFF	TGTGCCAGCAGCCAAGATCGGGTCGGGGGGGCCGCGGAAGTGAATGAGCAGTTCTTC
TRBV29-1	.	TRBJ1-1	once	CSVLQGVDTEAFF	TGCAGCGTTTTACAGGGAGTGGATACTGAAGCTTTCTTT
TRBV5-6	TRBD1	TRBJ2-5	.	CASSRGQTRINPEETQYF	TGTGCCAGCAGCCGGGGACAGACCAGAATTAACCCCGAAGAGACCCAGTACTTC
TRBV5-6	.	TRBJ2-2	.	CASSLQGIGTGELFF	TGTGCCAGCAGCTTACAGGGTATCGGGACCGGGGAGCTGTTTTTT
TRBV7-8	TRBD1	TRBJ1-5	few	CASSLGQGGYQPQHF	TGTGCCAGCAGCCTAGGACAGGGTGGGTATCAGCCCCAGCATTTT
TRBV24-1	.	TRBJ2-1	once	CATSHNRDSYNEQFF	TGTGCCACCAGCCACAACAGGGACTCCTACAATGAGCAGTTCTTC
TRBV30	.	TRBJ1-4	.	CAWSGRQFGSEKLFF	TGTGCCTGGAGTGGAAGACAGTTCGGAAGTGAAAAACTGTTTTTT
TRBV19	TRBD1	TRBJ2-2	.	CASSPGTGATGELFF	TGTGCCAGTAGCCCCGGGACAGGGGCCACCGGGGAGCTGTTTTTT
TRBV3-1/TRBV3-2	.	TRBJ2-1	.	CASSQLSGHNEQFF	TGTGCCAGCAGCCAACTGAGCGGACACAATGAGCAGTTCTTC
TRBV6-6	.	TRBJ1-1	.	CASSYAPRGAGAFF	TGTGCCAGCAGTTACGCACCACGAGGTGCCGGCGCTTTCTTT
TRBV18	.	TRBJ1-6	.	CASSPSQGASYNSPLHF	TGTGCCAGCTCACCATCGCAGGGTGCCTCCTATAATTCACCCCTCCACTTT
TRBV6-5	.	TRBJ1-2	.	CASSYRGGNGGYTF	TGTGCCAGCAGTTACCGCGGGGGGAACGGGGGCTACACCTTC
TRBV24-1	TRBD1	TRBJ2-1	.	CATSDSGQGSNEQFF	TGTGCCACCAGTGATTCCGGACAGGGTTCGAATGAGCAGTTCTTC
TRBV5-1	TRBD2	TRBJ2-3	.	CASSLVVTSGPADTQYF	TGCGCCAGCAGCTTGGTGGTGACTAGCGGGCCAGCAGATACGCAGTATTTT
TRBV6-5	TRBD1	TRBJ2-2	.	CASSFDRVIGELFF	TGTGCCAGCAGTTTCGACAGGGTCATCGGGGAGCTGTTTTTT
TRBV7-2	TRBD2	TRBJ2-2	.	CASSLARLAVNTGELFF	TGTGCCAGCAGCTTAGCCCGACTAGCGGTTAACACCGGGGAGCTGTTTTTT
TRBV14	TRBD2	TRBJ2-1	.	CASSQEMGERGASYNEQFF	TGTGCCAGCAGCCAAGAGATGGGGGAGCGGGGGGCCTCCTACAATGAGCAGTTCTTC
TRBV7-9	TRBD1	TRBJ1-5	few	CASSSGTGSNQPQHF	TGTGCCAGCAGCTCCGGGACAGGGAGCAATCAGCCCCAGCATTTT
TRBV6-5	.	TRBJ1-1	once	CASTQGRATEAFF	TGTGCCAGCACCCAGGGGAGGGCCACTGAAGCTTTCTTT
TRBV5-1	TRBD1	TRBJ1-6	.	CASSSGQGAYNSPLHF	TGCGCCAGCAGCTCCGGACAGGGCGCCTATAATTCACCCCTCCACTTT
TRBV19	.	TRBJ2-6	.	CASSIKGGANVLTF	TGTGCCAGTAGTATAAAGGGGGGGGCCAACGTCCTGACTTTC
TRBV7-9	TRBD2	TRBJ2-7	once	CASSATSGMDEQYF	TGTGCCAGCAGCGCGACTAGCGGGATGGACGAGCAGTACTTC
TRBV7-8	.	TRBJ1-2	few	CASSLGAGANYGYTF	TGTGCCAGCAGCTTAGGGGCAGGCGCTAACTATGGCTACACCTTC
TRBV19	.	TRBJ1-5	.	CASSPGGGGYQPQHF	TGTGCCAGTAGCCCCGGAGGGGGAGGGTATCAGCCCCAGCATTTT
TRBV5-5	.	TRBJ2-7	once	CASSLDIGGRGYEQYF	TGTGCCAGCAGCTTGGATATCGGGGGGCGAGGCTACGAGCAGTACTTC
TRBV13	.	TRBJ2-7	.	CASSLMRADYAPDF	TGTGCCAGCAGCTTAATGCGGGCCGACTACGCCCCGGACTTC
TRBV7-9	TRBD2	TRBJ2-1	.	CASSSARTKRGHNEQFF	TGTGCCAGCAGCTCCGCCAGGACTAAGCGGGGGCACAATGAGCAGTTCTTC
TRBV5-6	TRBD1	TRBJ1-2	.	CASTRGQGNYGYTF	TGTGCCAGCACCAGAGGACAGGGGAACTATGGCTACACCTTC
TRBV19	.	TRBJ2-7	.	CASSIAKGDYEQYF	TGTGCCAGTAGTATAGCCAAGGGAGACTACGAGCAGTACTTC
TRBV9	.	TRBJ2-1	.	CASSVASGLSYNEQFF	TGTGCCAGCAGCGTAGCCAGTGGTCTCTCCTACAATGAGCAGTTCTTC
TRBV9	TRBD1	TRBJ2-7	once	CASSVGLGTGVYEQYF	TGTGCCAGCAGCGTAGGGTTAGGGACAGGGGTCTACGAGCAGTACTTC
TRBV29-1	.	TRBJ1-2	.	CSVEGQPQNYGYTF	TGCAGCGTGGAAGGACAGCCCCAAAACTATGGCTACACCTTC